The clone carrying this T cell receptor (beta chain) was detected only a few times. Its antigen is unidentified. Trimming left V 2 bases short and J 6 bases short, with 11 bases between. This CDR3 contains 13 residues. Germline values: CDR1 SGHNT, CDR2 YYREEE (reference sequence). 5'RACE primed from the constant segment yielded TCR alpha and TCR beta cDNA libraries bearing sample barcodes and UMIs. One entry per CDR3 protein results from TCRdb running MiXCR on the 5' RACE reads. The data show 95,000 to 120,000 distinct CDR3 sequences, roughly a sixth seen once. This record belongs to a study of T-cell memory formation after mild COVID-19. Whole-study findings and limits: Contracting clones from day 15 to 85 showed balanced CD4/CD8; later expanders favored CD4+.

The source material was PBMCs or a T cell subset sorted from them (not recorded which). This chain uses TRBV5-4 with TRBJ1-1; D gene ambiguous. This TCR derives from a man aged 18 to 30 who had mild COVID-19 (a few samples of this study predate the infection). Cell type and time point are not known. CDR3: CASSFRGAAEAFF. CDR3 DNA: TGTGCCAGCAGCTTCCGGGGAGCAGCTGAAGCTTTCTTT.